Listed below are T cell receptor beta chains from one sample, sequenced in a study of cytomegalovirus exposure and HLA in healthy donors. Clones were read by immunoSEQ multiplex PCR, and TCRdb kept only the in-frame ones, dropping some. The repertoire holds tens of thousands of clones, with 78% as singletons. Material for sequencing was PBMCs. The receptors stem from a male donor in good health and CMV-seropositive. The CDR3 runs from the conserved cysteine through the conserved F or W. The D gene is left open where the match is weak. Size values are once, few and many counts, or a class for expanded clones, and some rows have none.

size | D | J | V | CDR3 | DNA
NA | TRBD2 | TRBJ2-1 | TRBV4-2 | CASSREAGGPGNEQFF | TGTGCCAGCAGCCGGGAAGCGGGAGGGCCTGGGAATGAGCAGTTCTTC
NA | TRBD1 | TRBJ2-3 | TRBV7-9 | CASSFWLGGGGTDTQYF | TGTGCCAGCAGCTTCTGGCTAGGGGGCGGCGGCACAGATACGCAGTATTTT
NA | TRBD1 | TRBJ1-2 | TRBV4-2 | CASSQGTDRGANYGYTF | TGTGCCAGCAGCCAGGGAACCGACAGGGGAGCTAACTATGGCTACACCTTC
once | TRBD1 | TRBJ1-3 | TRBV4-2 | CASSQDTGELNTIYF | TGTGCCAGCAGCCAAGACACAGGGGAACTCAACACCATATATTTT
NA | TRBD1 | TRBJ1-4 | TRBV6-6 | CASSDRGNEKLFF | TGTGCCAGCAGCGACAGGGGGAATGAAAAACTGTTTTTT
NA | NA | TRBJ2-7 | TRBV6-1 | CAILTGVYEQYF | TGTGCCATCTTGACCGGAGTCTACGAGCAGTACTTC
few | TRBD1 | TRBJ1-5 | TRBV6-1 | CASSELDGQGDQPQHF | TGTGCCAGCAGTGAACTGGACGGACAGGGTGATCAGCCCCAGCATTTT
NA | NA | TRBJ2-7 | TRBV15 | CATRDSSYEQYF | TGTGCCACGCGGGACTCCTCCTACGAGCAGTACTTC
NA | NA | TRBJ2-7 | TRBV10-2 | CASRSLMMQTGVFSYEQYF | TGCGCCAGCAGATCATTAATGATGCAGACAGGCGTATTCTCCTACGAGCAGTACTTC
once | NA | TRBJ2-7 | TRBV4-1 | CASSLGGGGEQYF | TGCGCCAGCAGCCTGGGGGGCGGGGGCGAGCAGTACTTC
NA | TRBD2 | TRBJ2-7 | TRBV28 | CASSGLAGASYEQYF | TGTGCCAGCAGCGGACTAGCGGGGGCCTCCTACGAGCAGTACTTC
NA | TRBD2 | TRBJ2-1 | TRBV28 | CASNLGTSGRWEQFF | TGTGCCAGCAATCTCGGGACTAGCGGGAGGTGGGAGCAGTTCTTC
NA | NA | TRBJ2-3 | TRBV9 | CASSVALASTDTQYF | TGTGCCAGCAGCGTAGCGTTAGCTAGCACAGATACGCAGTATTTT
NA | NA | TRBJ2-5 | TRBV9 | CASSPPRGGEETQYF | TGTGCCAGCAGCCCCCCGAGGGGGGGGGAAGAGACCCAGTACTTC
NA | TRBD1 | TRBJ2-1 | TRBV30 | CACYRQGWYNEQFF | TGTGCCTGTTACCGACAGGGTTGGTACAATGAGCAGTTCTTC
NA | TRBD2 | TRBJ2-1 | TRBV5-4 | CASSPGLAYNEQFF | TGTGCCAGCAGCCCGGGACTAGCTTACAATGAGCAGTTCTTC
NA | NA | TRBJ2-1 | TRBV21-1 | CASSKGGIAGGPYNEQFF | TGTGCCAGCAGCAAAGGGGGGATAGCGGGAGGGCCCTACAATGAGCAGTTCTTC
NA | TRBD2 | TRBJ2-1 | TRBV19 | CASSIPPRTSGAGNEQFF | TGTGCCAGTAGTATACCCCCTCGGACTAGCGGGGCGGGTAATGAGCAGTTCTTC
NA | NA | TRBJ2-3 | TRBV18 | CASSPRRDGDTQYF | TGTGCCAGCTCACCACGGCGGGACGGAGATACGCAGTATTTT
NA | TRBD2 | TRBJ2-2 | TRBV5-1 | CASSLFGGGVNTGELFF | TGCGCCAGCAGCTTGTTTGGCGGGGGGGTGAACACCGGGGAGCTGTTTTTT
NA | TRBD1 | TRBJ2-7 | TRBV18 | CASSPGTGGEQYF | TGTGCCAGCTCACCGGGGACAGGGGGAGAGCAGTACTTC
few | TRBD1 | TRBJ1-1 | TRBV19 | CASSFQTGVNTEAFF | TGTGCCAGTAGTTTCCAGACAGGGGTGAACACTGAAGCTTTCTTT
NA | NA | TRBJ2-2 | TRBV28 | CASTASTGELFF | TGTGCCAGCACGGCTAGCACCGGGGAGCTGTTTTTT
NA | NA | TRBJ1-6 | TRBV27 | CASSRSPLHF | TGTGCCAGCAGCCGGTCACCCCTCCACTTT
NA | TRBD1 | TRBJ1-2 | TRBV5-6 | CASSPGQGARHYGYTF | TGTGCCAGCAGCCCGGGACAGGGGGCCAGGCACTATGGCTACACCTTC
NA | NA | TRBJ1-1 | TRBV5-1 | CASSWRVYRGFYTEAFF | TGCGCCAGCAGTTGGAGAGTATATCGGGGGTTCTACACTGAAGCTTTCTTT
NA | NA | TRBJ2-7 | TRBV15 | CATSRELEYEQYF | TGTGCCACCAGCAGAGAACTTGAGTACGAGCAGTACTTC
NA | NA | TRBJ1-1 | TRBV28 | CASSSGIYPNTEAFF | TGTGCCAGCAGTTCGGGGATCTACCCGAACACTGAAGCTTTCTTT
once | NA | TRBJ1-3 | TRBV9 | CASSVATRVSGNTIYF | TGTGCCAGCAGCGTAGCTACGAGGGTCTCTGGAAACACCATATATTTT
NA | TRBD2 | TRBJ2-1 | TRBV27 | CASSRRLAFSYNEQFF | TGTGCCAGCAGCCGAAGACTAGCCTTCTCCTACAATGAGCAGTTCTTC
few | NA | TRBJ1-1 | TRBV7-9 | CASSPISSEAFF | TGTGCCAGCAGCCCAATCTCGAGTGAAGCTTTCTTT
NA | NA | TRBJ1-3 | TRBV7-9 | CASSLMSVSGNTIYF | TGTGCCAGCAGCTTAATGTCAGTCTCTGGAAACACCATATATTTT
NA | TRBD1 | TRBJ2-5 | TRBV7-9 | CASSRRRTGGLETQYF | TGTGCCAGCAGCCGCCGACGGACAGGGGGCTTGGAGACCCAGTACTTC
NA | TRBD2 | TRBJ2-7 | TRBV5-1 | CASSFGLAGGTAYEQYF | TGCGCCAGCAGCTTCGGACTAGCGGGGGGAACGGCCTACGAGCAGTACTTC
few | NA | TRBJ1-3 | TRBV7-9 | CASSRTGLGNTIYF | TGTGCCAGCAGCCGAACAGGGTTGGGAAACACCATATATTTT
NA | NA | TRBJ2-7 | TRBV4-1 | CASSQVMGYEQYF | TGCGCCAGCAGCCAAGTGATGGGCTACGAGCAGTACTTC
NA | TRBD2 | TRBJ2-1 | TRBV7-3 | CASSSLAGTGNEQFF | TGTGCCAGCAGCTCCTTAGCGGGAACGGGAAATGAGCAGTTCTTC
few | NA | TRBJ2-7 | TRBV6-6 | CASSYLGGQYF | TGTGCCAGCAGTTACTTGGGGGGGCAGTACTTC
NA | NA | TRBJ2-3 | TRBV29-1 | CSVGHTGYRDTQYF | TGCAGCGTGGGACATACAGGGTACCGAGATACGCAGTATTTT
NA | TRBD1 | TRBJ2-7 | TRBV5-1 | CASSFGQGHSSEYF | TGCGCCAGCAGCTTCGGACAGGGCCACTCCTCGGAGTACTTC
NA | TRBD1 | TRBJ2-3 | TRBV5-1 | CASSSGFWGQGDTDTQYF | TGCGCCAGCAGCTCCGGCTTTTGGGGACAGGGCGACACAGATACGCAGTATTTT
NA | TRBD2 | TRBJ2-7 | TRBV19 | CASKREPGLNYEQYF | TGTGCCAGTAAACGGGAACCGGGACTAAACTACGAGCAGTACTTC
NA | TRBD2 | TRBJ2-7 | TRBV7-8 | CASSLAETSANYEQYF | TGTGCCAGCAGCTTAGCGGAAACTAGCGCCAACTACGAGCAGTACTTC
NA | TRBD1 | TRBJ1-5 | TRBV7-6 | CASSSTGPNQPQHF | TGTGCCAGCAGCTCGACAGGGCCCAATCAGCCCCAGCATTTT
few | TRBD2 | TRBJ2-3 | TRBV7-3 | CASSLSSRSAGGRSDTQYF | TGTGCCAGCAGCTTATCGTCCCGCTCTGCGGGGGGGCGGTCAGATACGCAGTATTTT
NA | NA | TRBJ2-7 | TRBV5-1 | CASGRAEEDEQYF | TGCGCCAGTGGGCGAGCCGAGGAGGACGAGCAGTACTTC
NA | NA | TRBJ1-1 | TRBV12-5 | CASGLMVVQGGEAFF | TGTGCTAGTGGTTTAATGGTGGTACAGGGCGGTGAAGCTTTCTTT
NA | TRBD1 | TRBJ1-4 | TRBV4-1 | CASSPGTGANEKLFF | TGCGCCAGCAGCCCCGGGACAGGGGCTAATGAAAAACTGTTTTTT
NA | TRBD2 | TRBJ2-1 | TRBV9 | CASSVEAGGPYNEQFF | TGTGCCAGCAGCGTAGAAGCGGGGGGTCCCTACAATGAGCAGTTCTTC
NA | TRBD1 | TRBJ2-7 | TRBV29-1 | CSAESGQNSYEQYF | TGCAGCGCAGAATCGGGACAGAACTCCTACGAGCAGTACTTC
NA | NA | TRBJ2-1 | TRBV19 | CASSANGGWDRNNEQFF | TGTGCCAGTAGCGCTAATGGGGGCTGGGACCGAAACAATGAGCAGTTCTTC
NA | NA | TRBJ2-1 | TRBV5-6 | CASSMGTAPNEQFF | TGTGCCAGCAGCATGGGAACAGCCCCGAATGAGCAGTTCTTC
NA | NA | TRBJ1-3 | TRBV4-2 | CASSQDNSGSGNTIYF | TGTGCCAGCAGCCAAGATAACTCCGGCTCTGGAAACACCATATATTTT
NA | NA | TRBJ1-1 | TRBV11-1 | CASATGLNTEAFF | TGTGCCAGCGCGACAGGTTTGAACACTGAAGCTTTCTTT